The next 29 T cell receptor beta chains were all read from a single sample in a study of T cell clones after liver transplantation. The method was immunoSEQ multiplex PCR; TCRdb's version includes in-frame clones alone and lacks a portion of them. The sample holds about 100,000 clones, around 86% seen once. Material: CD4+ T cells from blood, obtained before liver transplant. The receptors originated from a human donor who received a liver transplant.

The chain couples TRBV28 to TRBJ1-5; weak D call: TRBD1 (5 bases). Between the trimmed V and J ends, which lost 2 bases and 7 bases, there was a span of 18 bases. The CDR3 covers 16 residues. Germline V gene sequence: CDR1 MDHEN, CDR2 SYDVKM. CDR3 sequence: CASSLRWIGAGQPQHF. The CDR3 DNA reads TGTGCCAGCAGTTTACGGTGGATTGGGGCAGGACAGCCCCAGCATTTT.

This chain joins TRBV15 and TRBJ2-1; 8 bases agree with TRBD2. Germline CDR1 LNHNV, CDR2 YYDKDF (reference sequence). The CDR3 is made up of 15 amino acids. The J segment lost 9 bases and the V segment lost 6 bases, leaving 13 bases of the junction unmatched. The CDR3 sequence: CATRPEREYGGEQFF. CDR3 coding DNA: TGTGCCACCAGGCCCGAGCGGGAGTACGGCGGTGAGCAGTTCTTC.

This chain joins TRBV6-6 and TRBJ1-1; 8 bases align to TRBD1. The CDR3 runs to 15 residues. With 2 bases clipped from V and 4 bases from J, the junction kept 6 bases outside the gene matches. CDR1 is MNHNY, CDR2 SVGAGI, per germline (reference sequence). As DNA, the CDR3 is TGTGCCAGCAGTTACGAGAGGACAGGGTTCACTGAAGCTTTCTTT. It codes for CASSYERTGFTEAFF.

The chain is built from TRBV30 and TRBJ1-1; D not resolved. CDR1 is GTSNPN and CDR2 is SVGIG in the germline V gene (reference sequence). Trimming pared 2 bases from V and 2 bases from J, leaving 9 bases between. This CDR3 has 13 residues. Written as DNA, the CDR3 is TGTGCCTGGAGTACGTCAGAAAACACTGAAGCTTTCTTT. Translation gives CAWSTSENTEAFF.

This clone occurred once. This rearrangement joins TRBV19 to TRBJ2-1, with a weak D call TRBD2 (5 bases). CDR1 is LNHDA and CDR2 is SQIVND in the germline V gene (reference sequence). The CDR3 is made up of 17 amino acids. Deletions cut 0 bases from V and 2 bases from J, with 14 bases between. The CDR3 DNA follows: TGTGCCAGTAGTATAGATATCGGCCGGGGAGCCTACAATGAGCAGTTCTTC. Encoded protein: CASSIDIGRGAYNEQFF.

V usage is TRBV18 and J usage is TRBJ1-4; weak D call: TRBD1 (6 bases). This CDR3 is built from 11 residues. Trimming removed 8 bases at V and 7 bases at J, with 8 bases between. Germline-derived CDR1 and CDR2 are KGHSH and LQKENI. The CDR3 DNA reads as TGTGCCAGCGGACAGCCTGAAAAACTGTTTTTT. Protein sequence: CASGQPEKLFF. Full variable domain (rest looked up from reference TRBV18 and TRBJ1-4): NAGVMQNPRHLVRRRGQEARLRCSPMKGHSHVYWYRQLPEEGLKFMVYLQKENIIDESGMPKERFSAEFPKEGPSILRIQQVVRGDSAAYFCASGQPEKLFFGSGTQLSVL.

This sequence joins TRBV12-5 and TRBJ1-4; no reliable D call. Per the germline V gene, CDR1 is LGHNT and CDR2 is FRNRAP. V was pared by 6 bases and J by 5 bases, with 13 bases between. The CDR3 has 14 residues. The CDR3 sequence is CASGAADLNEKLFF. The CDR3 DNA is TGTGCTAGTGGCGCAGCTGACTTGAATGAAAAACTGTTTTTT.

This clone was detected once. This chain uses TRBV11-2 with TRBJ2-7, with TRBD1 matching 10 bases. The CDR3 extends over 14 amino acids. V dropped 5 bases and J dropped 2; count of bases not matched to a gene: 3. Germline lookup yields CDR1 SGHAT and CDR2 FQNNGV. In nucleotides, the CDR3 is TGTGCCAGCAGCCGACAGGGGGCTACCTACGAGCAGTACTTC. Protein sequence: CASSRQGATYEQYF. The complete variable domain, with remaining parts taken from reference TRBV11-2 and TRBJ2-7, reads EAGVAQSPRYKIIEKRQSVAFWCNPISGHATLYWYQQILGQGPKLLIQFQNNGVVDDSQLPKDRFSAERLKGVDSTLKIQPAKLEDSAVYLCASSRQGATYEQYFGPGTRLTVT.

The chain joins TRBV2 to TRBJ1-4, with 7 bases that match TRBD1. CDR1 is SNHLY and CDR2 is FYNNEI in the germline V gene. The ends lost 7 bases at V and 4 bases at J; junction bases unmatched: 6. The CDR3 is 14 amino acids. CDR3 protein: CASIAGQINEKLFF. The CDR3 DNA reads as TGTGCCAGCATCGCGGGACAGATTAATGAAAAACTGTTTTTT.

This clone was seen a few times. The chain employs TRBV27 and TRBJ2-3; 10 bases are a match to TRBD2. Trimming took 4 bases from V and 6 from J; bases not matched to a gene: 10. Germline-derived CDR1 and CDR2 are MNHEY and SMNVEV (reference sequence). CDR3 length equals 16 residues. The CDR3 is CASSSQREGRRDTQYF. CDR3 coding DNA: TGTGCCAGCAGTTCCCAGCGGGAGGGCCGCCGGGATACGCAGTATTTT.

The chain recombines TRBV15 with TRBJ2-2; no clear D. The CDR3 loop spans 12 amino acids. In germline, CDR1 is LNHNV, CDR2 YYDKDF (reference sequence). Trimming stripped 0 bases from V and 4 bases from J, with 0 bases between. CDR3 region: CATSRDTGELFF. CDR3 bases: TGTGCCACCAGCAGAGACACCGGGGAGCTGTTTTTT.

The chain carries TRBV6-1 and TRBJ2-3; D might be TRBD2 (5 bases). From germline, CDR1 is MNHNS and CDR2 SASEGT. V was trimmed by 1 base and J by 8 bases, leaving 10 bases between them. The CDR3 spans 13 residues. In nucleotides, the CDR3 is TGTGCCAGCAGTGAAGAGGGTAGCGCTACGCAGTATTTT. Translating it yields CASSEEGSATQYF.

The V call is TRBV15, the J call TRBJ1-2, with a possible D match to TRBD1 (5 bases). This CDR3 contains 16 residues. The V gene lost 0 bases and the J gene lost 1 base, with 12 bases spanning the gap. Per germline, CDR1 LNHNV and CDR2 YYDKDF (reference sequence). The CDR3 reads CATSREKQELNYGYTF. DNA of the CDR3: TGTGCCACCAGCAGAGAAAAACAGGAACTTAACTATGGCTACACCTTC.

The chain uses TRBV27 and TRBJ2-6; D is ambiguous. This CDR3 is built from 14 residues. Trimming took 3 bases from V and 6 from J, leaving 9 bases between them. Germline CDR1 is MNHEY and CDR2 is SMNVEV (reference sequence). CDR3 coding DNA: TGTGCCAGCAGTTTTACAGTGCCGGCCAACGTCCTGACTTTC. Translating gives CASSFTVPANVLTF.

J is TRBJ1-6 and V is TRBV7-2; D perhaps matches TRBD1 (5 bases). Germline V lookup: CDR1 SGHTA, CDR2 FQGNSA. V was cut by 1 base and J by 9 bases, with 13 bases left in between. CDR3 length equals 15 residues. CDR3 coding DNA: TGTGCCAGCAGCTTAGAAGGCCAGGGAGTTTCACCCCTCCACTTT. Translation gives CASSLEGQGVSPLHF.

The chain recombines TRBV9 with TRBJ1-2; no clear D gene. V was trimmed by 0 bases and J by 4 bases, leaving 10 bases between them. The length of the CDR3 is 14 residues. Germline loops: CDR1 SGDLS, CDR2 YYNGEE. CDR3 sequence (DNA): TGTGCCAGCAGCGTAGCGGCGCAGTCCTATGGCTACACCTTC. This encodes CASSVAAQSYGYTF.

The chain is built from TRBV11-2 and TRBJ1-5; D ambiguous. The CDR3 is 16 residues long. The germline gives CDR1 SGHAT, CDR2 FQNNGV. The V gene lost 1 base and the J gene lost 3 bases, with 13 bases spanning the gap. The CDR3 reads CASSLGSGLYNQPQHF. For the CDR3, the DNA is TGTGCCAGCAGCTTAGGTTCCGGACTGTACAATCAGCCCCAGCATTTT.

The chain links TRBV9 to TRBJ2-1, with 10 nucleotides matching TRBD2. The CDR3 sequence is 17 residues long. Germline CDR1 SGDLS, CDR2 YYNGEE. J lost 6 bases, V lost 0 bases, and 9 bases had no gene match. The CDR3 nucleotides are TGTGCCAGCAGCGTAGCTACTTTTTCTAGCGGGAGCAATGAGCAGTTCTTC. Protein: CASSVATFSSGSNEQFF.

This chain links TRBV30 with TRBJ2-2, with 7 bases aligning to TRBD1. Unmatched junction bases numbered 2, after V lost 2 bases and J lost 5 bases. The CDR3 totals 13 residues. Germline lookup yields CDR1 GTSNPN and CDR2 SVGIG (reference sequence). CDR3 in DNA: TGTGCCTGGAGTACAGGGGAAACCGGGGAGCTGTTTTTT. This sequence encodes CAWSTGETGELFF. The complete variable domain, with remaining parts taken from reference TRBV30 and TRBJ2-2, reads SQTIHQWPATLVQPVGSPLSLECTVEGTSNPNLYWYRQAAGRGLQLLFYSVGIGQISSEVPQNLSASRPQDRQFILSSKKLLLSDSGFYLCAWSTGETGELFFGEGSRLTVL.

This chain connects TRBV7-3 to TRBJ2-7; 10 bases agree with TRBD1. Germline lookup yields CDR1 SGHTA and CDR2 FQGTGA. J lost 2 bases, V lost 2 bases, and 6 bases had no gene match. The CDR3 length is 16 residues. CDR3 in amino acids: CASSLWGQGTTYEQYF. The DNA for the CDR3 is TGTGCCAGCAGCTTATGGGGACAGGGGACAACCTACGAGCAGTACTTC. Looking up the rest from reference TRBV7-3 and TRBJ2-7 gives the full variable domain: GAGVSQTPSNKVTEKGKYVELRCDPISGHTALYWYRQSLGQGPEFLIYFQGTGAADDSGLPNDRFFAVRPEGSVSTLKIQRTERGDSAVYLCASSLWGQGTTYEQYFGPGTRLTVT.

V is TRBV5-6 and J is TRBJ1-4; D not resolved. This CDR3 spans 17 amino acids. V lost 0 bases to trimming and J lost 0 bases, with 12 bases between them. CDR1 and CDR2 (germline): SGHDT, YYEEEE. Written as DNA, the CDR3 is TGTGCCAGCAGCTTGGGAGGTGGAGTTGCAACTAATGAAAAACTGTTTTTT. Its protein is CASSLGGGVATNEKLFF.

This rearrangement joins TRBV6-6 to TRBJ2-3; 9 bases map to TRBD1. V shed 4 bases and J 3 bases; nucleotides not matched to a gene: 2. Germline assignment: CDR1 MNHNY and CDR2 SVGAGI (reference sequence). The CDR3 is made up of 14 amino acids. The CDR3 region is CASSWDRVTDTQYF. The CDR3 DNA reads as TGTGCCAGCAGTTGGGACAGGGTTACAGATACGCAGTATTTT.

The chain employs TRBV28 and TRBJ2-7; 7 positions agree with TRBD2. V gave up 6 bases and J gave up 3 bases; unmatched junction bases: 8. CDR3 length: 14 residues. Germline V CDR1 and CDR2: MDHEN, SYDVKM. The CDR3 spells CASSVGGSSYEQYF. CDR3 coding DNA: TGTGCCAGCAGCGTGGGCGGGAGCAGCTACGAGCAGTACTTC.

V gene TRBV19 combines with J gene TRBJ2-1, with 7 bases matching TRBD2. Germline CDR1 LNHDA, CDR2 SQIVND (reference sequence). The ends lost 3 bases at V and 6 bases at J; junction bases unmatched: 8. The CDR3 has 15 residues. CDR3 coding DNA: TGTGCCAGTAGTATGGGTAGCGGGTCTGTCAATGAGCAGTTCTTC. Translation: CASSMGSGSVNEQFF.

The chain has TRBV10-3 and TRBJ1-1; 11 bases line up with TRBD1. The CDR3 sequence is 13 residues long. CDR1 and CDR2 (germline): ENHRY, SYGVKD. The V gene end was trimmed by 6 bases and the J gene end by 5 bases; junction bases not matched to a gene: 2. The CDR3 region is CAISGDRGTEAFF. CDR3 coding DNA: TGTGCCATCAGCGGGGACAGGGGGACTGAAGCTTTCTTT.

The chain is built from TRBV29-1 and TRBJ2-5; TRBD2 aligns across 10 bases. With 5 bases clipped from V and 5 bases from J, the junction kept 2 bases outside the gene matches. Per germline, CDR1 SQVTM and CDR2 ANQGSEA. CDR3 length: 12 residues. CDR3 bases: TGCAGCGTTTCTAGCGGGGGTGAGACCCAGTACTTC. This encodes CSVSSGGETQYF. Drawing the rest from reference TRBV29-1 and TRBJ2-5, the complete variable domain is SAVISQKPSRDICQRGTSLTIQCQVDSQVTMMFWYRQQPGQSLTLIATANQGSEATYESGFVIDKFPISRPNLTFSTLTVSNMSPEDSSIYLCSVSSGGETQYFGPGTRLLVL.

CDR3 sequence reads: CASSFGTPRLGYTF. CDR3 nucleotide sequence: TGTGCCAGCAGTTTTGGGACACCGCGACTTGGCTACACCTTC. This chain joins TRBV13 and TRBJ1-2; possible D gene TRBD1, 6 bases. CDR3 size: 14 residues. CDR1 PRHDT and CDR2 FYEKMQ come from the germline V gene (reference sequence). V was trimmed by 6 bases and J by 7 bases, leaving 18 bases between them.

The rearrangement links TRBV5-6 to TRBJ1-1; 7 bases align to TRBD1. Germline V gene lookup returns CDR1 SGHDT and CDR2 YYEEEE. The CDR3 extends over 14 amino acids. The J segment lost 4 bases and the V segment lost 3 bases, leaving 6 bases of the junction unmatched. The CDR3 is CASSSQGLGTEAFF. In DNA form, the CDR3 reads TGTGCCAGCAGCTCACAGGGGTTGGGCACTGAAGCTTTCTTT.

V usage is TRBV6-6 and J usage is TRBJ2-1; either TRBD1 or TRBD2 may fit D (5 bases each). The V and J ends lost 5 bases and 0 bases respectively, with 14 bases between them. This CDR3 spans 16 amino acids. Germline assignment: CDR1 MNHNY and CDR2 SVGAGI (reference sequence). CDR3 region: CASSRSGQHSYNEQFF. The CDR3 DNA reads as TGTGCCAGCAGTAGATCGGGGCAGCACTCCTACAATGAGCAGTTCTTC.